These 30 T cell receptor beta chains originate from one sample sequenced in a study of blood T cells in healthy people across ages. A J-beta primer mix and a sample-barcoded 5' primer were used in a second PCR of roughly 6 to 12 cycles. TCRdb passed the 5' RACE reads through MiXCR, listing each CDR3 protein once. The data show about 780,000 distinct CDR3 sequences, about half seen once. Material: blood. The receptor set was obtained from a man older than 75 in good health.

This clonotype showed up just a few times. The chain links TRBV7-2 to TRBJ2-3; TRBD2 matches at 8 bases. CDR3 length equals 16 residues. The V and J ends lost 1 base and 2 bases, in that order; junction bases with no gene match: 5. Germline assignment: CDR1 SGHTA and CDR2 FQGNSA. The chain's CDR3 is CASSLGTSPPTDTQYF. For the CDR3, the DNA is TGTGCCAGCAGCTTAGGGACTAGCCCACCCACAGATACGCAGTATTTT.

This clonotype was counted between two and nine times. The chain employs TRBV6-6 and TRBJ1-1; a weak D match, TRBD1 (5 bases). CDR3 length: 13 amino acids. Germline V gene data show CDR1 as MNHNY and CDR2 as SVGAGI (reference sequence). V was pared by 10 bases and J by 5 bases, with 17 bases between. DNA of the CDR3: TGTGCCACCGCCGGGGGGGGAAGTACTGAAGCTTTCTTT. This translates into CATAGGGSTEAFF.

The chain is built from TRBV5-1 and TRBJ2-6, with 7 nucleotides matching TRBD1. This CDR3 comprises 17 residues. Germline trimming cut 6 bases from V and 0 bases from J; bases unmatched to any gene: 9. Germline-derived CDR1 and CDR2 are SGHRS and YFSETQ. CDR3: CASTRDRLSSGANVLTF. The CDR3 nucleotides read TGCGCCAGCACCCGGGACAGACTCAGCTCTGGGGCCAACGTCCTGACTTTC.

V is TRBV20-1 and J is TRBJ1-1; no firm D call. Germline values: CDR1 DFQATT, CDR2 SNEGSKA (reference sequence). V lost 0 bases and J 3 bases, leaving 11 bases between the germline ends. The CDR3 runs 14 residues. The CDR3 sequence is CSAREPGKDTEAFF. The CDR3 DNA follows: TGCAGTGCTAGAGAACCAGGAAAGGACACTGAAGCTTTCTTT.

This clonotype was counted many times. This chain joins TRBV20-1 and TRBJ2-1; D is possibly TRBD1 (7 bases). There are 15 residues in the CDR3. V lost 0 bases and J 3 bases, leaving 12 bases between the germline ends. CDR1 and CDR2 from the germline V gene are DFQATT and SNEGSKA (reference sequence). The CDR3 protein is CSARDWQGGYNEQFF. CDR3 in DNA: TGCAGTGCTAGAGATTGGCAGGGGGGCTACAATGAGCAGTTCTTC.

This clonotype was counted a few times. A read error may explain this, as a much larger clone is one base away. This rearrangement joins TRBV6-2 or TRBV6-3 to TRBJ2-1; no clear D gene. The J call is doubtful: the DNA matches TRBJ2-7 better. The CDR3 extends over 14 amino acids. Germline V gives CDR1 MNHEY, CDR2 SVGEGT. Here the CDR3 reads CASIGQSAYNEQYF. The CDR3 coding sequence is TGTGCCAGCATTGGGCAGTCCGCTTACAATGAGCAGTACTTC.

This clonotype was counted ten times or more. The chain is built from TRBV29-1 and TRBJ2-3; D call uncertain. The ends were cut back, 1 base at V and 4 bases at J, with 9 bases in the middle. The CDR3 covers 13 residues. CDR1 and CDR2 from the germline V gene are SQVTM and ANQGSEA. The CDR3 reads CSVEGGGADTQYF. CDR3 sequence (DNA): TGCAGCGTTGAAGGAGGCGGCGCAGATACGCAGTATTTT.

J is TRBJ2-1 and V is TRBV7-8; D ambiguous. V was trimmed by 2 bases and J by 7 bases, leaving 24 bases between them. The CDR3 spans 18 residues. The germline gives CDR1 SGHVS, CDR2 FQNEAQ. The CDR3 reads CASSLRQQKPLIGNEQFF. The CDR3 DNA sequence: TGTGCCAGCAGCTTAAGGCAACAGAAACCCTTAATTGGGAATGAGCAGTTCTTC. Using reference TRBV7-8 and TRBJ2-1 for the parts outside the CDR3, the full variable domain is GAGVSQSPRYKVAKRGQDVALRCDPISGHVSLFWYQQALGQGPEFLTYFQNEAQLDKSGLPSDRFFAERPEGSVSTLKIQRTQQEDSAVYLCASSLRQQKPLIGNEQFFGPGTRLTVL.

This chain joins TRBV7-9 and TRBJ2-5, with 9 bases aligning to TRBD1. Trimming removed 5 bases from V and 5 bases from J; junction bases left unmatched: 6. The length of the CDR3 is 14 residues. From germline, CDR1 is SEHNR and CDR2 FQNEAQ (reference sequence). CDR3 protein: CASSPRDRVETQYF. Written as DNA, the CDR3 is TGTGCCAGCAGCCCAAGGGACAGGGTGGAGACCCAGTACTTC.

This clonotype was seen a handful of times. The gene calls are TRBV14 and TRBJ2-1; D is ambiguous. CDR1 and CDR2 from the germline V gene are SGHDN and FVKESK. The CDR3 is 14 amino acids. V lost 3 bases to trimming and J lost 1 base, with 7 bases between them. CDR3 sequence (DNA): TGTGCCAGCAGCCAGCAGGTATCCTACAATGAGCAGTTCTTC. Translated: CASSQQVSYNEQFF.

The J gene is TRBJ2-3, the V gene TRBV28; TRBD2 is a possible D gene (6 bases). The length of the CDR3 is 17 residues. The germline V and J ends were trimmed by 6 bases and 0 bases, with 19 bases remaining between them. Germline values: CDR1 MDHEN, CDR2 SYDVKM. CDR3 amino acids: CASRGTGTFVSTDTQYF. The CDR3 nucleotides read TGTGCCAGCAGGGGGACCGGGACTTTTGTTAGCACAGATACGCAGTATTTT.

The sample holds a few counts of this clonotype. The genes are TRBV5-1 and TRBJ2-5; D uncertain. Germline-derived CDR1 and CDR2 are SGHRS and YFSETQ. The CDR3 runs to 15 residues. V lost 1 base and J 2 bases, leaving 12 bases between the germline ends. The CDR3: CASSLSSPQQETQYF. The CDR3 coding sequence is TGCGCCAGCAGCTTGTCGTCCCCTCAACAAGAGACCCAGTACTTC.

In this sample, this clonotype turned up a few times. This chain joins TRBV20-1 and TRBJ2-7; 9 nucleotides line up with TRBD2. Germline CDR1 is DFQATT and CDR2 is SNEGSKA (reference sequence). CDR3 size: 13 residues. Trimming cost V 6 bases and J 3 bases; bases outside gene matches: 6. CDR3 sequence (DNA): TGCAGTGCCCTCCGGCGGGAGGGCTACGAGCAGTACTTC. Protein sequence: CSALRREGYEQYF.

The chain carries TRBV7-2 and TRBJ2-3; D is unresolved. The CDR3 runs to 15 residues. Germline V gives CDR1 SGHTA, CDR2 FQGNSA. V was trimmed by 3 bases and J by 4 bases, leaving 14 bases between them. The CDR3 is CASSLMRSGADTQYF. The CDR3 region has the DNA TGTGCCAGCAGCTTGATGCGTTCTGGAGCAGATACGCAGTATTTT.

The chain couples TRBV7-7 to TRBJ2-1, with 8 bases lining up with TRBD2. Trimming cost V 1 base and J 6 bases; bases outside gene matches: 8. This CDR3 is built from 16 residues. In germline, CDR1 is SSHAT, CDR2 FNYEAQ (reference sequence). CDR3 DNA: TGTGCCAGCAGCTTAGATAGCCTAGCGGGTTCCAATGAGCAGTTCTTC. It codes for CASSLDSLAGSNEQFF.

There are many counts of this clonotype. The V call is TRBV7-2, the J call TRBJ2-1, with D possibly TRBD1 on 6 matching bases. The V gene's germline CDR1 is SGHTA and CDR2 FQGNSA. Trimming pared 2 bases from V and 8 bases from J, leaving 13 bases between. CDR3 length: 14 residues. The CDR3 region is CASSLFQGMDEQFF. CDR3 DNA: TGTGCCAGCAGCTTATTCCAGGGGATGGATGAGCAGTTCTTC.

The table lists this clonotype with a few counts. The chain links TRBV7-9 to TRBJ2-7; 8 positions agree with TRBD1. TRBJ2-4 matches the DNA end more closely, so the J call is doubtful. CDR1 is SEHNR and CDR2 is FQNEAQ in the germline V gene (reference sequence). This CDR3 has 16 amino acids. CDR3: CASSSDRERRLGIQYF. In DNA form, the CDR3 reads TGTGCCAGCAGCTCGGACAGGGAAAGGCGGCTGGGCATTCAGTACTTC.

This sequence joins TRBV11-2 and TRBJ2-5, with TRBD1 identical over 9 bases. The J call may be faulty, since TRBJ2-7 better matches the DNA end. The CDR3 length is 14 residues. Looked up from germline, CDR1 is SGHAT and CDR2 is FQNNGV. The CDR3 DNA is TGTGCCAGCAGATGGACAGGGGCGCCCTACGAGCAGTACTTC. This gives the protein CASRWTGAPYEQYF.

The J gene is TRBJ1-1, the V gene TRBV6-1; the D gene is possibly TRBD1 (5 bases). CDR3 length: 14 amino acids. Germline CDR1 is MNHNS and CDR2 is SASEGT. V was clipped by 7 bases and J by 6 bases, with 18 bases between them. The CDR3 sequence is CASMERGGSAEAFF. For the CDR3, the DNA is TGTGCCAGCATGGAGCGGGGGGGGAGCGCTGAAGCTTTCTTT.

This clonotype showed up many times. This chain uses TRBV7-2 with TRBJ2-3; 10 bases line up with TRBD2. With V trimmed by 0 bases and J by 4 bases, 1 base remained unmatched. The CDR3 loop spans 15 amino acids. Germline V CDR1 and CDR2: SGHTA, FQGNSA. CDR3 nucleotides: TGTGCCAGCAGCTTAGCGGGACTAGCGTCAGATACGCAGTATTTT. This translates into CASSLAGLASDTQYF.

The V and J genes are TRBV5-1 and TRBJ2-7; 11 nucleotides line up with TRBD1. Trimming took 4 bases from V and 5 from J; bases not matched to a gene: 8. The CDR3 consists of 15 residues. CDR1 and CDR2 (germline): SGHRS, YFSETQ. As DNA, the CDR3 is TGCGCCAGCAGCCCGGGGGACAGGGGGTTCAACGAGCAGTACTTC. It codes for CASSPGDRGFNEQYF.

The rearrangement joins TRBV25-1 to TRBJ2-3; D may be TRBD2 (6 bases). Trimming stripped 8 bases from V and 4 bases from J, with 13 bases between. This CDR3 contains 13 residues. Germline values: CDR1 MGHDK, CDR2 SYGVNS. The CDR3 sequence is CASADGGADTQYF. CDR3 nucleotides: TGTGCCAGCGCCGACGGAGGGGCAGATACGCAGTATTTT.

This clonotype was found a few times. The V call is TRBV11-2, the J call TRBJ2-3, with D unclear. The CDR3 sequence is 16 residues long. The V end was cut by 0 bases, the J end by 2 bases, with 12 bases between. Per germline, CDR1 SGHAT and CDR2 FQNNGV. CDR3 nucleotide sequence: TGTGCCAGCAGCTTAGATACTTACACGTTCACAGATACGCAGTATTTT. It specifies CASSLDTYTFTDTQYF.

The genes are TRBV5-1 and TRBJ2-1, with a possible D match to TRBD1 (7 bases). The germline V and J ends were trimmed by 1 base and 3 bases, with 11 bases remaining between them. This CDR3 spans 15 amino acids. From germline, CDR1 is SGHRS and CDR2 YFSETQ. CDR3 coding DNA: TGCGCCAGCAGCTTGTTGCAGGGGGGCTACAATGAGCAGTTCTTC. This translates into CASSLLQGGYNEQFF.

Comment on this clonotype: This may arise from a read error, as a much more abundant clone is one base away. The chain recombines TRBV6-1 with TRBJ2-1, with 12 nucleotides matching TRBD2. J gave up 4 bases and V 6 bases, and 1 base lay outside the gene matches. Germline values: CDR1 MNHNS, CDR2 SASEGT. The length of the CDR3 is 14 residues. The CDR3 here is CASRTSGGYNEQFF. CDR3 nucleotide sequence: TGTGCCAGCAGGACTAGCGGGGGATACAATGAGCAGTTCTTC.

Only a few counts were recorded for this clonotype. The chain has TRBV12-3 or TRBV12-4 and TRBJ1-1; D might be TRBD1 (5 bases). V was shortened by 6 bases and J by 3 bases, with 17 bases between the two germline ends. This CDR3 contains 15 residues. The CDR3 spells CASRPIHSQDTEAFF. DNA for the CDR3: TGTGCCAGCAGACCCATCCACTCACAGGACACTGAAGCTTTCTTT.

V is TRBV15 and J is TRBJ2-1; D might be TRBD2 (5 bases). The CDR3 has 18 amino acids. V was clipped by 3 bases and J by 0 bases, with 18 bases between them. The V gene's germline CDR1 is LNHNV and CDR2 YYDKDF (reference sequence). For the CDR3, the DNA is TGTGCCACCAGCAGGGGAGTCGGAACGGAAAGCTCCTACAATGAGCAGTTCTTC. Its translation is CATSRGVGTESSYNEQFF. The whole variable domain, filled in from reference TRBV15 and TRBJ2-1, reads DAMVIQNPRYQVTQFGKPVTLSCSQTLNHNVMYWYQQKSSQAPKLLFHYYDKDFNNEADTPDNFQSRRPNTSFCFLDIRSPGLGDTAMYLCATSRGVGTESSYNEQFFGPGTRLTVL.

This clonotype was picked up one time. The rearrangement uses TRBV6-1 and TRBJ2-5; 7 positions match TRBD2. J lost 4 bases, V lost 10 bases, and 9 bases had no gene match. Germline V gene sequence: CDR1 MNHNS, CDR2 SASEGT. This CDR3 has 13 amino acids. Written as DNA, the CDR3 is TGTGCCATCGTGCTGAGGGAGGGAGAGACCCAGTACTTC. Translated: CAIVLREGETQYF.

The J gene is TRBJ2-5, the V gene TRBV7-2; D ambiguous. Looked up from germline, CDR1 is SGHTA and CDR2 is FQGNSA. The CDR3 runs to 14 residues. V was pared by 5 bases and J by 1 base, with 11 bases between. The CDR3 sequence is CASSARRRQETQYF. In DNA form, the CDR3 reads TGTGCCAGCAGCGCCCGACGGCGCCAAGAGACCCAGTACTTC.

The V call is TRBV24-1, the J call TRBJ2-1, with TRBD2 identical over 10 bases. Germline CDR1 is KGHDR and CDR2 is SFDVKD. The CDR3 is 14 amino acids. Trimming took 9 bases from V and 9 from J; bases not matched to a gene: 10. The CDR3 region is CATGSSGRSSEQFF. CDR3 coding DNA: TGTGCCACCGGATCTAGCGGGAGATCATCTGAGCAGTTCTTC.